The rows below give T cell receptor beta chains drawn from one sample of a study of a mutant IDH1 vaccine in newly diagnosed glioma. No antigen is known for these receptors. TCRdb's table, derived via immunoSEQ multiplex PCR, lists solely in-frame clones and lacks some. Of about 46,000 clones in the sample, 65% to 85% were seen once. This material consisted of PBMCs, taken from a glioma patient whose treatment included an IDH1 peptide vaccine. Receptor source: a woman aged 30 to 39 with glioma. Some clones in this sample may be carry-over from other donors' samples. The CDR3 runs from the conserved cysteine through the conserved F or W. Fields, in order: J gene, clone size, V gene, D gene, CDR3 protein, CDR3 DNA. The D gene is left open where the match is weak. Where a row states a size, it is once, few, many or the class of an expanded clone; other rows omit it.

TRBJ1-2	-	TRBV9	-	CASGTGNYGYTF	TGTGCCAGCGGCACAGGGAACTATGGCTACACCTTC
TRBJ2-1	-	TRBV14	TRBD2	CASSQDRYEAGGPNEQFF	TGTGCCAGCAGCCAAGATAGGTATGAAGCGGGAGGGCCGAATGAGCAGTTCTTC
TRBJ2-7	-	TRBV4-1	TRBD1	CASSPRTGREQYF	TGCGCCAGCAGCCCCCGGACAGGCCGGGAGCAGTACTTC
TRBJ2-5	-	TRBV7-2	-	CASSPPAETQYF	TGTGCCAGCAGCCCTCCGGCGGAGACCCAGTACTTC
TRBJ1-3	-	TRBV6-5	-	CASSYRSTGNTIYF	TGTGCCAGCAGTTATAGGTCCACGGGAAACACCATATATTTT
TRBJ2-7	-	TRBV7-9	-	CASSLSGGGDTSSYEQYF	TGTGCCAGCAGCTTATCGGGGGGTGGGGACACCAGCTCCTACGAGCAGTACTTC
TRBJ2-7	-	TRBV6-6	-	CATDVGTLFPYEQYF	TGTGCCACCGATGTCGGGACTTTATTTCCCTACGAGCAGTACTTC
TRBJ1-1	-	TRBV12-5	-	CASGLEGVRANTEAFF	TGTGCTAGTGGCCTAGAGGGGGTGAGGGCGAACACTGAAGCTTTCTTT
TRBJ2-1	-	TRBV7-2	TRBD2	CASSLSGLAGGREQFF	TGTGCCAGCAGCTTATCGGGCCTAGCGGGAGGACGAGAGCAGTTCTTC
TRBJ2-2	-	TRBV29-1	TRBD1	CSVEDREAGELFF	TGCAGCGTCGAGGACAGGGAAGCCGGGGAGCTGTTTTTT
TRBJ1-1	-	TRBV28	-	CASSYTEAFF	TGTGCCAGCAGTTACACTGAAGCTTTCTTT
TRBJ1-2	-	TRBV29-1	TRBD1	CSAEGDRSYTF	TGCAGCGCCGAAGGGGACAGATCCTACACCTTC
TRBJ2-7	once	TRBV6-6	-	CASKPSRDTSYEQYF	TGTGCCAGCAAACCCTCCAGGGACACCTCCTACGAGCAGTACTTC
TRBJ2-7	-	TRBV6-1	TRBD2	CASRGTSGSFEQYF	TGTGCCAGCAGGGGGACTAGCGGATCCTTCGAGCAGTACTTC
TRBJ1-1	-	TRBV9	-	CASSVSAGVNTEAFF	TGTGCCAGCAGCGTATCGGCAGGGGTGAACACTGAAGCTTTCTTT
TRBJ1-1	once	TRBV7-9	-	CASSLDLWGYEAFF	TGTGCCAGCAGCTTAGATCTATGGGGCTATGAAGCTTTCTTT
TRBJ2-7	-	TRBV4-1	TRBD1	CASSNGQVREQYF	TGCGCCAGCAGCAACGGACAGGTCCGAGAGCAGTACTTC
TRBJ1-5	-	TRBV9	-	CASSVSGYSNQPQHF	TGTGCCAGCAGCGTGTCCGGGTATAGCAATCAGCCCCAGCATTTT
TRBJ1-1	-	TRBV2	-	CASSEAPERATEAFF	TGTGCCAGCAGTGAAGCTCCGGAAAGGGCGACTGAAGCTTTCTTT
TRBJ2-7	-	TRBV5-1	TRBD1	CASSLDGTGGREQYF	TGCGCCAGCAGCTTGGATGGGACAGGGGGAAGGGAGCAGTACTTC
TRBJ2-1	-	TRBV10-3	TRBD2	CATGSTGLAANNEQFF	TGTGCCACTGGGAGCACCGGACTAGCGGCCAACAATGAGCAGTTCTTC
TRBJ1-2	-	TRBV7-6	-	CASSLRSEGGYTF	TGTGCCAGCAGCTTAAGGTCCGAGGGCGGCTACACCTTC
TRBJ1-2	-	TRBV4-1	-	CASSQEGGRGRDGYTF	TGCGCCAGCAGCCAAGAGGGTGGAAGGGGTCGAGATGGCTACACCTTC
TRBJ2-5	once	TRBV30	-	CAWSVGTGGETQYF	TGTGCCTGGAGTGTAGGGACTGGGGGGGAGACCCAGTACTTC
TRBJ1-1	-	TRBV15	-	CATTDRENTEAFF	TGTGCCACCACTGACAGAGAAAACACTGAAGCTTTCTTT
TRBJ1-1	few	TRBV30	-	CAWSVGGNTEAFF	TGTGCCTGGAGTGTAGGCGGGAACACTGAAGCTTTCTTT
TRBJ2-2	-	TRBV14	TRBD2	CASSQVRSSGSSFGTGELFF	TGTGCCAGCAGCCAAGTAAGGAGTAGCGGGAGTTCCTTTGGCACCGGGGAGCTGTTTTTT
TRBJ2-6	once	TRBV29-1	-	CSVQSALAYNRANVLTF	TGCAGCGTTCAGTCCGCACTAGCATACAATCGGGCCAACGTCCTGACTTTC
TRBJ2-2	once	TRBV29-1	-	CSAGAKNTGELFF	TGCAGCGCAGGAGCAAAGAACACCGGGGAGCTGTTTTTT
TRBJ1-2	-	TRBV29-1	-	CSVVTGNYGYTF	TGCAGCGTTGTCACGGGAAACTATGGCTACACCTTC
TRBJ2-1	once	TRBV30	-	CAWGGGVNEQFF	TGTGCCTGGGGAGGGGGGGTTAATGAGCAGTTCTTC
TRBJ1-5	-	TRBV6-6	-	CASSNNQPQHF	TGTGCCAGCAGCAACAATCAGCCCCAGCATTTT
TRBJ2-3	-	TRBV5-1	TRBD1	CASSPGTGETHTDTQYF	TGCGCCAGCAGCCCCGGGACAGGGGAGACCCACACAGATACGCAGTATTTT
TRBJ2-1	once	TRBV25-1	TRBD2	CASSEYGWREGDNEQFF	TGTGCCAGCAGTGAATATGGGTGGCGGGAGGGGGACAATGAGCAGTTCTTC
TRBJ2-5	-	TRBV5-4	-	CASSFQGETQYF	TGTGCCAGCAGCTTCCAAGGGGAGACCCAGTACTTC
TRBJ2-7	-	TRBV5-1	-	CASSDFYEQYF	TGCGCCAGCAGCGATTTCTACGAGCAGTACTTC
TRBJ2-7	-	TRBV6-5	TRBD2	CASSYSTSGHGEQYF	TGTGCCAGCAGTTACTCGACTAGCGGCCATGGGGAGCAGTACTTC
TRBJ1-2	-	TRBV10-3	TRBD1	CAISSGQDRYGYTF	TGTGCCATCAGCTCGGGACAGGACCGCTATGGCTACACCTTC
TRBJ1-1	-	TRBV19	TRBD1	CASSIGGQGAPTAFF	TGTGCCAGTAGTATTGGGGGACAGGGGGCACCGACGGCTTTCTTT
TRBJ1-4	-	TRBV5-6	-	CASSYYRVATNEKLFF	TGTGCCAGCAGCTACTATAGAGTTGCAACTAATGAAAAACTGTTTTTT
TRBJ2-7	once	TRBV11-3	-	CASSPSRGFDEQYF	TGTGCCAGCAGCCCCTCCAGGGGATTCGACGAGCAGTACTTC
TRBJ1-3	-	TRBV28	TRBD1	CASSFQQGSNTIYF	TGTGCCAGCAGTTTTCAACAGGGGAGTAACACCATATATTTT
TRBJ2-7	-	TRBV4-1	-	CASSQKQGGPYEQYF	TGCGCCAGCAGCCAAAAACAGGGAGGTCCCTACGAGCAGTACTTC
TRBJ2-2	-	TRBV14	-	CASSHRRRDTGELFF	TGTGCCAGCAGCCATCGCCGCAGGGACACCGGGGAGCTGTTTTTT
TRBJ2-3	-	TRBV27	-	CASSSGLFTDTQYF	TGTGCCAGCAGTTCGGGACTCTTCACAGATACGCAGTATTTT
TRBJ1-1	-	TRBV2	-	CASTGTVNTEAFF	TGTGCCAGCACCGGGACGGTGAACACTGAAGCTTTCTTT
TRBJ1-2	-	TRBV11-3	-	CASSLGQDYGYTF	TGTGCCAGCAGCTTAGGGCAGGACTATGGCTACACCTTC
TRBJ1-1	once	TRBV6-5	-	CASMGAPTDAFF	TGTGCCAGCATGGGAGCCCCGACGGACGCTTTCTTT
TRBJ2-3	-	TRBV7-9	-	CASSGSTDTQYF	TGTGCCAGCAGCGGCAGCACAGATACGCAGTATTTT
TRBJ1-1	-	TRBV4-1	-	CASSQPPRGEAFF	TGCGCCAGCAGCCAACCTCCAAGGGGTGAAGCTTTCTTT
TRBJ2-7	-	TRBV4-2	-	CASSATLGYEQYF	TGTGCCAGCAGCGCGACCCTCGGGTACGAGCAGTACTTC
TRBJ2-7	-	TRBV30	TRBD1	CAWSRGGQGSHEQYF	TGTGCCTGGAGTAGAGGGGGACAGGGGTCCCACGAGCAGTACTTC
TRBJ2-3	-	TRBV19	TRBD2	CASRTSGTDTQYF	TGTGCCAGTAGAACTAGCGGGACAGATACGCAGTATTTT
TRBJ2-5	-	TRBV4-1	TRBD1	CASSHARGQSQETQYF	TGCGCCAGCAGCCACGCTCGGGGACAGTCCCAAGAGACCCAGTACTTC
TRBJ2-7	-	TRBV2	TRBD2	CASEGGLAVSYEQYF	TGTGCCAGCGAGGGGGGACTAGCGGTATCCTACGAGCAGTACTTC
TRBJ1-5	-	TRBV15	-	CATSRGRDDQPQHF	TGTGCCACCAGCAGAGGGAGGGACGATCAGCCCCAGCATTTT
TRBJ1-1	-	TRBV5-1	-	CASSLGGLPGTEAFF	TGCGCCAGCAGCTTGGGTGGTCTTCCGGGCACTGAAGCTTTCTTT